This is a list of T cell receptor beta chains from one sample in a study of shared clonotypes between healthy human individuals. Data came from immunoSEQ multiplex PCR; TCRdb stores just in-frame clones and leaves some out. The sample includes under 650,000 clones, 90% to 97% of them seen just once. Source material: naive CD4+ T cells sorted from blood. Source of these receptors: a woman in her twenties or thirties in good health. Both conserved end residues are part of each CDR3. The D gene is left open where the match is weak. Clone sizes are given selectively: once, few, many, or a class where the clone is expanded.

D gene: TRBD2; J gene: TRBJ2-3; clone size: .; V gene: TRBV4-1; CDR3 DNA: TGCGCCAGCATCCCGGTGACTAGCGACACAGATACGCAGTATTTT; CDR3 protein: CASIPVTSDTDTQYF
D gene: .; J gene: TRBJ1-2; clone size: .; V gene: TRBV19; CDR3 DNA: TGTGCCAGTAGTATGGACCGGAGGGAGCGCGGCTACACCTTC; CDR3 protein: CASSMDRRERGYTF
D gene: .; J gene: TRBJ2-6; clone size: .; V gene: TRBV28; CDR3 DNA: TGTGCCAGCAGTACAACAGGGTCTGGGGCCAACGTCCTGACTTTC; CDR3 protein: CASSTTGSGANVLTF
D gene: .; J gene: TRBJ2-1; clone size: once; V gene: TRBV7-9; CDR3 DNA: TGTGCCAGCAGCCCCTCCCCCGCGAATGAGCAGTTCTTC; CDR3 protein: CASSPSPANEQFF
D gene: .; J gene: TRBJ2-6; clone size: .; V gene: TRBV2; CDR3 DNA: TGTGCCAGCCGCCTGCGTGTTCCCTTAATTTCTGGGGCCAACGTCCTGACTTTC; CDR3 protein: CASRLRVPLISGANVLTF
D gene: TRBD2; J gene: TRBJ2-7; clone size: .; V gene: TRBV7-2; CDR3 DNA: TGTGCCAGCAGCTTAGAACGCCTAGCGGGAGGGGACGAGCAGTACTTC; CDR3 protein: CASSLERLAGGDEQYF
D gene: TRBD2; J gene: TRBJ2-1; clone size: .; V gene: TRBV9; CDR3 DNA: TGTGCCAGCAGCGTAAGCGGGAGCTACAATGAGCAGTTCTTC; CDR3 protein: CASSVSGSYNEQFF
D gene: .; J gene: TRBJ2-6; clone size: .; V gene: TRBV25-1; CDR3 DNA: TGTGCCAGCAGTCAAGGGGATAGCTCTGGGGCCAACGTCCTGACTTTC; CDR3 protein: CASSQGDSSGANVLTF
D gene: .; J gene: TRBJ2-7; clone size: once; V gene: TRBV28; CDR3 DNA: TGTGCCAGCAGTTTGGCGGACGCCTACTCCTACGAGCAGTACTTC; CDR3 protein: CASSLADAYSYEQYF
D gene: .; J gene: TRBJ1-2; clone size: .; V gene: TRBV28; CDR3 DNA: TGTGCCAGCAGTTTATTCGACCACTATGGCTACACCTTC; CDR3 protein: CASSLFDHYGYTF
D gene: TRBD1; J gene: TRBJ1-6; clone size: .; V gene: TRBV29-1; CDR3 DNA: TGCAGCGTTGGGACAGGCGATAATTCACCCCTCCACTTT; CDR3 protein: CSVGTGDNSPLHF
D gene: .; J gene: TRBJ1-1; clone size: .; V gene: TRBV6-5; CDR3 DNA: TGTGCCAGCAGTGGGAAGGGAGGCGAAACTGAAGCTTTCTTT; CDR3 protein: CASSGKGGETEAFF
D gene: .; J gene: TRBJ2-5; clone size: .; V gene: TRBV29-1; CDR3 DNA: TGCAGCGTGGCGCGCGGGCGGAGTCAAGAGACCCAGTACTTC; CDR3 protein: CSVARGRSQETQYF
D gene: TRBD2; J gene: TRBJ2-7; clone size: .; V gene: TRBV11-3; CDR3 DNA: TGTGCCAGCGGACCGGCCGGACTAGCGGGAGGGAAGCAGTACTTC; CDR3 protein: CASGPAGLAGGKQYF
D gene: .; J gene: TRBJ1-1; clone size: once; V gene: TRBV27; CDR3 DNA: TGTGCCAGCAGTTTGGCCTTTAGAGATACTGAAGCTTTCTTT; CDR3 protein: CASSLAFRDTEAFF
D gene: TRBD1; J gene: TRBJ1-2; clone size: .; V gene: TRBV7-3; CDR3 DNA: TGTGCCAGCAGCTTGACGGGACAGGGGGACTATGGCTACACCTTC; CDR3 protein: CASSLTGQGDYGYTF
D gene: .; J gene: TRBJ2-7; clone size: once; V gene: TRBV10-3; CDR3 DNA: TGTGCCATCAGTGTCGGACGGAATTACGAGCAGTACTTC; CDR3 protein: CAISVGRNYEQYF
D gene: .; J gene: TRBJ1-3; clone size: once; V gene: TRBV5-4; CDR3 DNA: TGTGCCACCTCAACAAAGGGCTCTGGAAACACCATATATTTT; CDR3 protein: CATSTKGSGNTIYF
D gene: TRBD1; J gene: TRBJ1-3; clone size: .; V gene: TRBV7-8; CDR3 DNA: TGTGCCAGCACCCTCCAGGGGGCGTTTGAAGCTGGAAACACCATATATTTT; CDR3 protein: CASTLQGAFEAGNTIYF
D gene: .; J gene: TRBJ1-6; clone size: .; V gene: TRBV19; CDR3 DNA: TGTGCCAGCCTGCCCACACAGGGATCTAATTCACCCCTCCACTTT; CDR3 protein: CASLPTQGSNSPLHF
D gene: .; J gene: TRBJ2-7; clone size: .; V gene: TRBV5-1; CDR3 DNA: TGCGCCAGCAGCCCCGAAGTAAATCTCGAGCAGTACTTC; CDR3 protein: CASSPEVNLEQYF
D gene: .; J gene: TRBJ2-7; clone size: .; V gene: TRBV28; CDR3 DNA: TGTGCCAGCAGTTCCACTCTCATACGGCAGTACTTC; CDR3 protein: CASSSTLIRQYF
D gene: TRBD2; J gene: TRBJ2-3; clone size: .; V gene: TRBV27; CDR3 DNA: TGTGCCAGCAGACTAGCGGGGGTCACAGATACGCAGTATTTT; CDR3 protein: CASRLAGVTDTQYF
D gene: .; J gene: TRBJ1-5; clone size: .; V gene: TRBV6-5; CDR3 DNA: TGTGCCAGCAGTCTCAGTTGGGGTTCGGAGCAGCCCCAGCATTTT; CDR3 protein: CASSLSWGSEQPQHF
D gene: TRBD2; J gene: TRBJ2-3; clone size: .; V gene: TRBV5-1; CDR3 DNA: TGCGCCAGCAGCTTGGGCCCACTAGCGGGAGGGACAGATACGCAGTATTTT; CDR3 protein: CASSLGPLAGGTDTQYF
D gene: TRBD1; J gene: TRBJ1-2; clone size: .; V gene: TRBV7-9; CDR3 DNA: TGTGCCAGCAGCCGTGCAGGGGGCGATGGCTACACCTTC; CDR3 protein: CASSRAGGDGYTF